Presented here are 12 T cell receptor beta chains from one specimen sequenced in a study of vaccination and CD4 T cells after COVID-19 (dated 2022 in TCRdb). The treatment or condition label for this specimen denotes: approximately 11-day PBMC culture with coronavirus spike peptide pools or control peptides (ViraFEST assay). CD4+ T cells from unexposed donors were collected before the COVID-19 pandemic (2011-2018). These TCRs' antigens remain unknown. Receptor amplification or capture employed PCR. Data came from an Illumina iSeq 100. DNA from cultured CD4+ T cells underwent TCR sequencing with the Oncomine TCR Beta short-read assay at the Johns Hopkins FTIC core. Genomic DNA was extracted from the cultured CD4+ T cells with the QIAamp micro DNA kit. In TCRdb, the public reads were trimmed at Q25 with fastp and aligned with MiXCR, with productive beta chains retained. Rows with a matching CDR3 protein are joined into one entry that keeps the most common DNA and genes. The sample contains over 9,000 distinct CDR3 sequences, around a third of them found a single time. The leading ten clones occupy less than 20% of the sample.

Sequencing input: CD4+ T cells from blood, cultured in vitro. These receptors all stem from a human donor in good health.

The V call is TRBV6-1, the J call TRBJ2-1, with 8 bases lining up with TRBD2. Germline lookup yields CDR1 MNHNS and CDR2 SASEGT. This CDR3 has 15 amino acids. Trimming at V came to 5 bases and at J to 6 bases, leaving 9 bases not matched to a gene. The DNA of the CDR3 is TGTGCCAGCAGTCACGGACTGGCGGGAGGCAATGAGCAGTTCTTC. This gives the protein CASSHGLAGGNEQFF.

This chain's CDR3 is CASSLVGTSGTDTQYF. The CDR3, as DNA: TGCGCCAGCAGCTTGGTTGGGACTAGCGGTACAGATACGCAGTATTTT. The chain has TRBV5-1 and TRBJ2-3, with 11 bases lining up with TRBD2. V was pared by 0 bases and J by 3 bases, with 3 bases of the junction left unmatched. The germline gives CDR1 SGHRS, CDR2 YFSETQ. The CDR3 contains 16 residues.

The chain combines TRBV27 with TRBJ2-1, with a weak D call TRBD2 (5 bases). Germline V gives CDR1 MNHEY, CDR2 SMNVEV (reference sequence). Between the trimmed V and J ends, which lost 6 bases and 7 bases, there was a span of 13 bases. The CDR3 consists of 13 residues. Here the CDR3 DNA reads TGTGCCAGCAGACTCCAAGGCGGGAATGAGCAGTTCTTC. This sequence encodes CASRLQGGNEQFF.

This clonotype was picked up a small number of times. The J gene is TRBJ2-7, the V gene TRBV7-2; 9 bases are shared with TRBD1. J lost 6 bases, V lost 4 bases, and 7 bases had no gene match. Germline V gene data show CDR1 as SGHTA and CDR2 as FQGNSA. The CDR3 length is 14 residues. The CDR3 protein is CASSWDRVFGEQYF. CDR3 nucleotides: TGTGCCAGCAGCTGGGACAGGGTTTTTGGCGAGCAGTACTTC.

The V gene is TRBV20-1, the J gene TRBJ2-7; 7 positions match TRBD2. V trimming: 5 bases; J trimming: 2 bases; junction bases outside the gene matches: 6. This CDR3 has 13 amino acids. The germline gives CDR1 DFQATT, CDR2 SNEGSKA (reference sequence). The CDR3 loop reads CSARTSPTYEQYF. In nucleotides, the CDR3 is TGCAGTGCTCGGACTAGTCCGACCTACGAGCAGTACTTC.

This clonotype showed up just a few times. This sequence joins TRBV6-5 and TRBJ2-7, with D tentatively TRBD2 (6 bases). This CDR3 region has 14 residues. Looked up from germline, CDR1 is MNHEY and CDR2 is SVGAGI. V was shortened by 2 bases and J by 3 bases, with 11 bases between the two germline ends. CDR3 sequence (DNA): TGTGCCAGCAGTTACGAAGGAGGGGTCTACGAGCAGTACTTC. Its translation is CASSYEGGVYEQYF.

The V call is TRBV5-1, the J call TRBJ2-7; TRBD2 matches at 7 bases. J gave up 2 bases and V 0 bases, and 11 bases lay outside the gene matches. The CDR3 consists of 17 residues. Germline CDR1 SGHRS, CDR2 YFSETQ. CDR3: CASSLGHLTGRPYEQYF. CDR3 nucleotides: TGCGCCAGCAGCTTGGGGCACCTTACCGGGAGGCCCTACGAGCAGTACTTC.

The chain is built from TRBV6-2 or TRBV6-3 and TRBJ2-7; perhaps TRBD1 as D (6 bases). The CDR3 sequence is 15 residues long. V was pared by 5 bases and J by 7 bases, with 21 bases between. Germline V CDR1 and CDR2: MNHEY, SVGEGT. CDR3 coding DNA: TGTGCCAGCAGTGCTTATGGACAGATCCACCCGGAGCAGTACTTC. This encodes CASSAYGQIHPEQYF.

This chain joins TRBV28 and TRBJ1-2, with a tentative D call TRBD1 (5 bases). Germline V gene lookup returns CDR1 MDHEN and CDR2 SYDVKM. Between the trimmed V and J ends, which lost 6 bases and 8 bases, there was a span of 16 bases. The CDR3 spans 13 residues. CDR3 coding DNA: TGTGCCAGCAGGCTGGGACTTCCGGGCGGCTACACCTTC. It translates to CASRLGLPGGYTF.

The gene calls are TRBV27 and TRBJ2-3; no definite D call. CDR1 is MNHEY and CDR2 is SMNVEV in the germline V gene (reference sequence). The CDR3 length is 15 residues. The V gene lost 5 bases and the J gene lost 0 bases, with 12 bases spanning the gap. The CDR3 is CASSPTGSSTDTQYF. The CDR3 DNA sequence: TGTGCCAGCAGTCCAACGGGTTCCAGCACAGATACGCAGTATTTT.

This clonotype has only a few counts. The chain links TRBV6-5 to TRBJ2-1; the D is unclear. Trimming removed 0 bases from V and 5 bases from J, with 11 bases in between. There are 15 residues in the CDR3. The germline CDR1 and CDR2 sequences are MNHEY and SVGAGI. The CDR3 here is CASSYSILADNEQFF. CDR3 nucleotides: TGTGCCAGCAGTTACTCGATCCTCGCGGACAATGAGCAGTTCTTC.

This sequence joins TRBV6-1 and TRBJ1-2; D call uncertain. This CDR3 is built from 14 residues. V lost 6 bases to trimming and J lost 5 bases, with 16 bases between them. Per germline, CDR1 MNHNS and CDR2 SASEGT. The CDR3 DNA is TGTGCCAGCAGGGAGGCAAACTCGGGATATGGCTACACCTTC. As protein: CASREANSGYGYTF.